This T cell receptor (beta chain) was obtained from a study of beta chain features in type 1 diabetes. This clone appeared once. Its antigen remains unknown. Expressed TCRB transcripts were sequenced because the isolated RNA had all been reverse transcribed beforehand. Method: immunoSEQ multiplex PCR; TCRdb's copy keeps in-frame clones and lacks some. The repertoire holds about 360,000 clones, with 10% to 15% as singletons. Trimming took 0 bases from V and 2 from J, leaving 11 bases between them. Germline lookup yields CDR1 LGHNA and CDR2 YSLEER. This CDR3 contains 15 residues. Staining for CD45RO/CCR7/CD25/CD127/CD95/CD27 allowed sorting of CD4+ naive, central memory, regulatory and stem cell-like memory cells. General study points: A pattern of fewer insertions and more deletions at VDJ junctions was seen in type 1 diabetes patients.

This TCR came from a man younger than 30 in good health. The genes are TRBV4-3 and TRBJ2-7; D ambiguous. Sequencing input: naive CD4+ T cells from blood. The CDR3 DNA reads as TGCGCCAGCAGCCAAGAGCGACACTCAGCCTACGAGCAGTACTTC. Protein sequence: CASSQERHSAYEQYF.